Detailed here is one T cell receptor beta chain. Its antigen is not known. The entry originates in a study of blood T cells in healthy people across ages. Study-level results: Because sorting was not performed, PBMCs prevented conclusive naive versus antigen-experienced comparison. TCR beta diversity, measured per million T cells, fell in a roughly linear way with age.

PCR was performed a second time for roughly 6 to 12 cycles using a sample-barcoded 5' primer and a J-beta primer mix. Using its own MiXCR run on the 5' RACE reads, TCRdb lists one record per CDR3 protein. The table includes about 1.6 million distinct CDR3 sequences, about 35% detected once. Deletions cut 6 bases from V and 1 base from J, with 16 bases between. The CDR3 has 16 amino acids. Germline assignment: CDR1 MNHEY and CDR2 SVGEGT. The chain couples TRBV6-2 or TRBV6-3 to TRBJ2-1; D is possibly TRBD2 (6 bases). Sequencing was carried out using blood. This sequence was found in a young woman in good health. The DNA of the CDR3 is TGTGCCAGCAGACCCATGTGGAGGGGTTCCTACAATGAGCAGTTCTTC. This translates into CASRPMWRGSYNEQFF.